This is a list of T cell receptor beta chains from one sample in a study of blood T cell repertoires in COVID-19. Here immunoSEQ multiplex PCR was the method, and the copy in TCRdb shows in-frame clones only, minus some. The sample gives fewer than 200,000 clones, roughly 84% of which show up once; more than 7% is in the top ten. The sequencing input was peripheral blood. These receptors were taken from a woman aged 80 or older with active or convalescent COVID-19. The CDR3 runs from the conserved cysteine through the conserved F or W. Each record gives: V gene, J gene, clone size, D gene, CDR3 DNA, CDR3 protein. D genes are given only for firm matches. A clone size is listed for some rows: how often the clone was seen (once, few, many), or a class if it is expanded.

TRBV19,TRBJ2-6,-,TRBD1,TGTGCCAGTAGTATAGATGGGACAGGGAGACTCTCTGGGGCCAACGTCCTGACTTTC,CASSIDGTGRLSGANVLTF
TRBV7-2,TRBJ2-7,once,TRBD2,TGTGCCAGCAGCCGGGAGGGGGTAGGCCGATACGAGCAGTACTTC,CASSREGVGRYEQYF
TRBV7-8,TRBJ2-7,few,TRBD1,TGTGCCAGCAGCCGAGCTGGGACAGGGTTGGACGAGCAGTACTTC,CASSRAGTGLDEQYF
TRBV6-2/TRBV6-3,TRBJ1-5,-,-,TGTGCCAGCAGTTACGGCCGTCACATCTCGGGATTTTCCGGAAGCAATCAGCCCCAGCATTTT,CASSYGRHISGFSGSNQPQHF
TRBV5-8,TRBJ1-3,-,-,TGTGCCAGCAGCGAGCAAGGAAACACCATATATTTT,CASSEQGNTIYF
TRBV4-1,TRBJ2-2,-,-,TGCGCCAGCAGCTCTTACATCGGGGAGCTGTTTTTT,CASSSYIGELFF
TRBV5-5,TRBJ2-5,-,TRBD1,TGTGCCAGCAGCTTGACAGGGGTCGAGACCCAGTACTTC,CASSLTGVETQYF
TRBV5-5,TRBJ1-1,-,TRBD1,TGTGCCAGCAGCTCCCCCCAGGGGGCTGCTGAAGCTTTCTTT,CASSSPQGAAEAFF
TRBV6-5,TRBJ1-1,-,-,TGTGCCAGCCTCCCCCACGGTAACACTAAAGCTTTCTTT,CASLPHGNTKAFF
TRBV27,TRBJ1-5,-,TRBD1,TGTGCCAGCAGTTTGAGGTTACAGGGGGCCACCGGGTTCGATCAGCCCCAGCATTTT,CASSLRLQGATGFDQPQHF
TRBV12-3/TRBV12-4,TRBJ1-3,-,-,TGTGCCAGCAGTTCTCCGGGGGGAAACACCATATATTTT,CASSSPGGNTIYF
TRBV6-2/TRBV6-3,TRBJ1-4,-,TRBD1,TGTGCCAGCAGTTACGGGACAGGGGAACTGTTTTTT,CASSYGTGELFF
TRBV6-2/TRBV6-3,TRBJ1-5,few,-,TGTGCCAGCAGCCCTCGGACTGTTTACCGTGGTCAGCCCCAGCATTTT,CASSPRTVYRGQPQHF
TRBV7-2,TRBJ2-7,few,TRBD2,TGTGCCAGCAGCTTAGAGTTAGCGGGGGGGACCGAGCAGTACTTC,CASSLELAGGTEQYF
TRBV7-9,TRBJ2-5,few,-,TGTGCCAGCAGCTTACAAATGGGCAGGGCTAGTGCGGAGACCCAGTACTTC,CASSLQMGRASAETQYF
TRBV27,TRBJ2-7,-,TRBD2,TGTGCCAGCAGTTTGGGCCCGGGGGGGCTCTACGAGCAGTACTTC,CASSLGPGGLYEQYF